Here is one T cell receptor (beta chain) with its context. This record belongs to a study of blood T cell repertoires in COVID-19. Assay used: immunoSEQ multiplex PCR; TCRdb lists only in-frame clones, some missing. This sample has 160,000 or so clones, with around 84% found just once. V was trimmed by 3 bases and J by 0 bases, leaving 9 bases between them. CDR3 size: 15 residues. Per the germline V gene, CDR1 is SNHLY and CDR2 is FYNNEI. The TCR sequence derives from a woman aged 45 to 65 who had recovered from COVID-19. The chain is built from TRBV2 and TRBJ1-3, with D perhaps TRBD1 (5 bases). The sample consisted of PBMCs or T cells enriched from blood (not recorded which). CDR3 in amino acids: CASSDWGNSGNTIYF. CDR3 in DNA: TGTGCCAGCAGTGATTGGGGCAACTCTGGAAACACCATATATTTT.